The sequence of this T cell receptor (beta chain) was determined in a study of identical twins. Findings of the study overall: Out-of-frame alpha sequences common to twins were enriched for low generation probability. Memory repertoires lacked the insertion deficit that abundant cord blood beta clonotypes showed.

Unique molecular identifiers were present on the cDNA, which also gained a universal primer site by template switching. Via MiXCR, TCRdb re-called the 5' RACE reads, giving one row per CDR3 protein. This sample has roughly 290,000 distinct CDR3 sequences, with more than 8% found just once. Healthy Caucasians were all of the donors. In the case of this clonotype: The antigen is not known.

The CDR3 is made up of 15 amino acids. The germline V gene has CDR1 KGHSH and CDR2 LQKENI. V was cut by 3 bases and J by 0 bases, with 10 bases left in between. This same sample was also taken into another study, of yellow fever vaccine responses in identical twins.

The sequence came from a woman aged 18-29 years in good health. Sequences were obtained from CD8+ T cells sorted from blood. V usage is TRBV18 and J usage is TRBJ2-3; D is unclear. CDR3 protein: CASSPVDLSTDTQYF. The CDR3 bases are TGTGCCAGCTCACCGGTCGATCTCAGCACAGATACGCAGTATTTT.